The entry below gives a single T cell receptor beta chain sequence along with its context. The sample belongs to a study of blood T cell repertoires in COVID-19. Study-level information: The United States, Italy and Spain were the sources of the acute and convalescent COVID-19 samples.

CDR3 size: 12 residues. From germline, CDR1 is MNHEY and CDR2 SVGEGT. The germline V and J ends were trimmed by 6 bases and 4 bases, with 7 bases remaining between them. The authors' processing: Using reference gene primer amplification, nucleated cell counts were estimated. The repertoire was sequenced with immunoSEQ multiplex PCR; TCRdb's copy has only in-frame clones and lacks some. Clone size and V and J calls were adopted from that table, with D and trimming inferred from the DNA. The sample records tens of thousands of clones, roughly nine tenths being singletons. V usage is TRBV6-2 or TRBV6-3 and J usage is TRBJ1-5; unclear D gene. The sample comprised peripheral blood. This TCR was recovered from a man aged 45 to 65 with acute or convalescent COVID-19. The CDR3, as DNA: TGTGCCAGCAGCCTTACAAATCAGCCCCAGCATTTT. Residues: CASSLTNQPQHF.